This T cell receptor (beta chain) was profiled in a study of blood T cell repertoires in COVID-19. Looking at the study overall: From the United States, Italy and Spain came samples of acute and convalescent COVID-19. T cells, B-cell-depleted T cells, or PBMCs provided the cDNA or gDNA that served as material.

V lost 5 bases and J 7 bases, leaving 16 bases between the germline ends. Germline V gene data show CDR1 as KGHDR and CDR2 as SFDVKD. The CDR3 sequence is 14 residues long. Per the original methods: Amplification with reference gene primers provided the estimates of nucleated cell counts. Repertoires were generated with immunoSEQ multiplex PCR, while TCRdb's copy carries only in-frame clones and drops some. For V, J and clone size, that table is used; D and trimming come from the DNA. The repertoire holds tens of thousands of clones, with approximately 84% as singletons. Input material: peripheral blood. The clonotype was recovered from a human donor with active COVID-19. The donor label of this sample is uncertain. This chain uses TRBV24-1 with TRBJ1-2, with D hard to call. In DNA, the CDR3 is TGTGCCACCAGTGGCCCCGACATGTTAGGTGGCTACACCTTC. Its translation: CATSGPDMLGGYTF.